This T cell receptor (beta chain) was observed in a study of technical replicates of blood from a few donors. The germline gives CDR1 MDHEN, CDR2 SYDVKM. This CDR3 is 14 amino acids long. Trimming pared 5 bases from V and 4 bases from J, leaving 12 bases between. Repertoires were generated with immunoSEQ multiplex PCR, while TCRdb's copy carries only in-frame clones and drops some. This table has 75,000 to 95,000 clones, 75% to 95% appearing once. The sequenced sample was T cells isolated from PBMCs. The receptor comes from a human donor in good health. The rearrangement uses TRBV28 and TRBJ2-1; a weak D match, TRBD1 (5 bases). For the CDR3, the DNA is TGTGCCAGCAGTAACAGGTTGGGTTACAATGAGCAGTTCTTC. This sequence encodes CASSNRLGYNEQFF.